Below are 20 T cell receptor beta chains sequenced from a single sample in a study of T cell responses to AZD1222 COVID-19 vaccine. Some clones are missing from TCRdb's copy, which holds only in-frame ones; the method was immunoSEQ multiplex PCR. The sample carries approximately 220,000 clones, 85% to 95% recorded once. The sequencing here drew on peripheral blood, taken on day 0 of MenACWY control vaccination. These receptors were obtained from an adult in good health.

The V and J genes are TRBV5-6 and TRBJ1-2; 8 nucleotides match TRBD1. Germline CDR1 SGHDT, CDR2 YYEEEE. The CDR3 sequence is 15 residues long. V shed 2 bases, J shed 6 bases, and the junction held 9 bases outside the gene matches. CDR3 sequence (DNA): TGTGCCAGCAGCTTCTCCAGGGGGCTGGGTGATGGCTACACCTTC. Translation: CASSFSRGLGDGYTF.

The rearrangement uses TRBV10-3 and TRBJ1-4; 10 nucleotides match TRBD1. With V trimmed by 5 bases and J by 7 bases, 7 bases remained unmatched. Germline CDR1 and CDR2: ENHRY and SYGVKD. The CDR3 consists of 15 residues. CDR3 loop: CAISSEGQGGEKLFF. CDR3 DNA sequence: TGTGCCATCAGTTCAGAAGGACAGGGGGGTGAAAAACTGTTTTTT.

This clone has more than one count but fewer than ten. The V call is TRBV5-1, the J call TRBJ1-1, with D unresolved. Germline assignment: CDR1 SGHRS and CDR2 YFSETQ. The CDR3 extends over 11 amino acids. Deletions cut 5 bases from V and 5 bases from J, with 7 bases between. CDR3 region: CASRRETEAFF. CDR3 DNA sequence: TGCGCCAGCAGGCGTGAGACTGAAGCTTTCTTT.

A word on this clone: The sample contains more than one DNA sequence encoding this CDR3. The V gene is TRBV3-1 (or the pseudogene TRBV3-2), the J gene TRBJ1-5, with TRBD1 matching 7 bases. Losses at the gene ends were 4 bases for V and 3 bases for J; bases not matched to a gene: 3. Germline CDR1 is LGHDT and CDR2 is YNNKEL (reference sequence). The CDR3 has 14 residues. CDR3 loop: CASSPTGNNQPQHF. The CDR3 nucleotides read TGTGCCAGCAGCCCGACAGGGAACAATCAGCCCCAGCATTTT.

The chain combines TRBV25-1 with TRBJ2-2, with D perhaps TRBD1 or TRBD2 (5 bases each). Between the trimmed V and J ends, which lost 4 bases and 7 bases, there was a span of 22 bases. The CDR3 runs to 17 residues. Germline V CDR1 and CDR2: MGHDK, SYGVNS. In nucleotides, the CDR3 is TGTGCCAGCAGTGGTTTCCAGGGACCAACTAGGAACGGGGAGCTGTTTTTT. Its protein product is CASSGFQGPTRNGELFF.

V is TRBV18 and J is TRBJ1-5; 8 bases map to TRBD1. V was clipped by 4 bases and J by 3 bases; unmatched bases: 8. CDR1 and CDR2 (germline): KGHSH, LQKENI. CDR3 size: 16 residues. The CDR3 here is CASSLSGQGVNQPQHF. For the CDR3, the DNA is TGTGCCAGCTCACTATCCGGACAGGGCGTCAATCAGCCCCAGCATTTT. Combining the CDR3 with reference TRBV18 and TRBJ1-5 gives the whole variable domain NAGVMQNPRHLVRRRGQEARLRCSPMKGHSHVYWYRQLPEEGLKFMVYLQKENIIDESGMPKERFSAEFPKEGPSILRIQQVVRGDSAAYFCASSLSGQGVNQPQHFGDGTRLSIL.

The chain joins TRBV28 to TRBJ1-2, with TRBD1 matching 8 bases. V lost 6 bases, J lost 3 bases, and 15 bases stayed unmatched. The CDR3 has 17 amino acids. Germline values: CDR1 MDHEN, CDR2 SYDVKM. CDR3 nucleotides: TGTGCCAGCAGACTCCCCGGGACAGGATCTGTTGACTATGGCTACACCTTC. The encoded protein is CASRLPGTGSVDYGYTF.

The chain joins TRBV27 to TRBJ1-5; no clear D. Germline-derived CDR1 and CDR2 are MNHEY and SMNVEV (reference sequence). The CDR3 is made up of 15 amino acids. Trimming removed 0 bases from V and 6 bases from J, with 12 bases in between. The CDR3 nucleotides are TGTGCCAGCAGTTTATCAGGTACTGTGAGTCAGCCCCAGCATTTT. The encoded protein is CASSLSGTVSQPQHF.

This chain uses TRBV30 with TRBJ1-2, with unresolved D. CDR1 is GTSNPN, CDR2 SVGIG, per germline (reference sequence). The V gene lost 2 bases and the J gene lost 7 bases, with 8 bases spanning the gap. The CDR3 contains 11 residues. The CDR3 region has the DNA TGTGCCTGGAGTAGGATTAGTGGCTACACCTTC. It encodes CAWSRISGYTF.

The chain uses TRBV6-1 and TRBJ1-3; the D is unclear. V dropped 2 bases and J dropped 0 bases, with 11 bases sitting between them. Germline V gene data show CDR1 as MNHNS and CDR2 as SASEGT. The CDR3 sequence is 16 residues long. Here the CDR3 reads CASSEMDGSSGNTIYF. CDR3 DNA sequence: TGTGCCAGCAGTGAAATGGATGGGAGCTCTGGAAACACCATATATTTT.

The chain couples TRBV25-1 to TRBJ1-6, with TRBD1 matching 10 bases. V lost 3 bases and J lost 7; bases outside the gene matches: 6. Germline assignment: CDR1 MGHDK and CDR2 SYGVNS. The CDR3 is made up of 16 amino acids. CDR3 sequence reads: CASSERGTGENSPLHF. As DNA, the CDR3 is TGTGCCAGCAGTGAGAGGGGGACAGGGGAGAATTCACCCCTCCACTTT.

This clone showed up just once. The J gene is TRBJ1-1, the V gene TRBV27, with 7 bases matching TRBD1. The CDR3 sequence is 16 residues long. The J segment lost 0 bases and the V segment lost 6 bases, leaving 10 bases of the junction unmatched. Germline CDR1 and CDR2: MNHEY and SMNVEV (reference sequence). CDR3 protein: CASRTGTAPVNTEAFF. The CDR3 DNA reads as TGTGCCAGCAGAACCGGGACAGCTCCCGTGAACACTGAAGCTTTCTTT.

The chain links TRBV9 to TRBJ2-5; 7 bases are a match to TRBD1. J gave up 5 bases and V 4 bases, and 11 bases lay outside the gene matches. Per germline, CDR1 SGDLS and CDR2 YYNGEE. This CDR3 spans 15 amino acids. Here the CDR3 reads CASSPRTGPRETQYF. For the CDR3, the DNA is TGTGCCAGCAGCCCACGGACAGGCCCACGGGAGACCCAGTACTTC.

This CDR3 is CARSLGVPRQYF. CDR3 in DNA: TGTGCCAGAAGCTTGGGGGTTCCTCGGCAGTATTTT. V is TRBV5-3 and J is TRBJ2-3; D remains unclear. Being an ORF, TRBV5-3 has a function that is uncertain. The CDR3 covers 12 residues. V lost 0 bases and J lost 11, with 10 bases in between.

A single count supports this clone. The genes are TRBV19 and TRBJ1-5, with D perhaps matching TRBD1 (6 bases). The germline V and J ends were trimmed by 6 bases and 2 bases, with 14 bases remaining between them. CDR1 and CDR2 (germline): LNHDA, SQIVND (reference sequence). The CDR3 has 15 residues. The CDR3 DNA follows: TGTGCCAGTAGATACAGGGCTGGCGGCAATCAGCCCCAGCATTTT. As protein: CASRYRAGGNQPQHF.

This chain connects TRBV9 to TRBJ1-1; 7 bases fit TRBD1. Germline lookup yields CDR1 SGDLS and CDR2 YYNGEE. With 3 bases clipped from V and 5 bases from J, the junction kept 4 bases outside the gene matches. The CDR3 contains 13 residues. The CDR3 sequence: CASSEQGRTEAFF. CDR3 sequence (DNA): TGTGCCAGCAGCGAACAGGGGAGGACTGAAGCTTTCTTT.

As concerns this clone: The same CDR3 arises from other DNA sequences in this sample as well. V is TRBV7-9 and J is TRBJ1-2; D not resolved. Looked up from germline, CDR1 is SEHNR and CDR2 is FQNEAQ (reference sequence). There are 13 residues in the CDR3. V shed 3 bases and J shed 1 base, with 6 bases lying between them. CDR3: CASSLDGNYGYTF. CDR3 nucleotides: TGTGCCAGCAGCTTGGACGGTAACTATGGCTACACCTTC.

The rearrangement uses TRBV18 and TRBJ2-7, with TRBD1 matching 11 bases. V dropped 3 bases and J dropped 3; count of bases not matched to a gene: 4. The CDR3 extends over 15 amino acids. The germline V gene encodes CDR1 KGHSH and CDR2 LQKENI. The chain's CDR3 is CASSPGTGGIYEQYF. In nucleotides, the CDR3 is TGTGCCAGCTCACCGGGGACAGGGGGAATCTACGAGCAGTACTTC.

The CDR3 nucleotides are TGTGCCAGCAGTCCCCGTGTCAATGGCTACACCTTC. It specifies CASSPRVNGYTF. This rearrangement joins TRBV28 to TRBJ1-2; D not resolved. Trimming took 5 bases from V and 6 from J, leaving 10 bases between them. Germline V lookup: CDR1 MDHEN, CDR2 SYDVKM. The CDR3 length is 12 residues.

The V gene is TRBV5-1, the J gene TRBJ1-1, with 8 bases fitting TRBD1. Germline CDR1 and CDR2: SGHRS and YFSETQ. J was trimmed by 6 bases and V by 0 bases; bases with no gene match: 7. This CDR3 region has 15 residues. This chain's CDR3 is CASSLGDRGWAEAFF. In DNA form, the CDR3 reads TGCGCCAGCAGCTTGGGTGACAGGGGTTGGGCTGAAGCTTTCTTT.